This passage covers 4 T cell receptor beta chains from one sample sequenced in a study of vaccination effects on CD4 cells after COVID-19. The ViraFEST assay expanded antigen-specific CD4+ T cells with viral peptide pools before sequencing. It was after 10 days of culture that CD4+ T cells were isolated. Among the vaccine recipients, none had a prior SARS-CoV-2 infection, and nucleocapsid antibodies were negative. Clones were sequenced by immunoSEQ multiplex PCR, and TCRdb holds only the in-frame ones, with some missing. The sample has approximately 68,000 clones; under 80% are singletons. No antigen is known for these receptors. The sequenced sample was CD4+ T cells from PBMCs cultured with SARS-CoV-2 spike peptides, obtained before COVID-19 vaccination. These receptors were collected from a human donor who received a COVID-19 vaccine.

The genes are TRBV27 and TRBJ1-6, with TRBD1 matching over 7 bases. The germline V gene encodes CDR1 MNHEY and CDR2 SMNVEV (reference sequence). This CDR3 has 14 residues. The V and J ends lost 3 bases and 7 bases, in that order; junction bases with no gene match: 3. CDR3 residues: CASSFRDSNSPLHF. In DNA, the CDR3 is TGTGCCAGCAGTTTCCGGGACAGCAATTCACCCCTCCACTTT.

The chain has TRBV2 and TRBJ2-3; D perhaps matches TRBD1 (6 bases). Per germline, CDR1 SNHLY and CDR2 FYNNEI. The CDR3 spans 16 residues. V was shortened by 5 bases and J by 2 bases, with 17 bases between the two germline ends. The CDR3 coding sequence is TGTGCCAGCAGTTTCCGACAGGTTAAAAACACAGATACGCAGTATTTT. This sequence encodes CASSFRQVKNTDTQYF.

The chain combines TRBV24-1 with TRBJ2-1, with TRBD1 matching over 8 bases. This CDR3 spans 18 amino acids. Germline CDR1 is KGHDR and CDR2 is SFDVKD. The V segment lost 3 bases and the J segment 1 base; nucleotides outside the gene matches: 10. This CDR3 reads CATSDPKRTGKSYNEQFF. The CDR3 nucleotides are TGTGCCACCAGTGATCCAAAACGGACAGGGAAGTCCTACAATGAGCAGTTCTTC.

About this clone: Germline and junction disagree at one end, which may indicate a read error. The chain carries TRBV7-9 and TRBJ2-3; D is possibly TRBD1 (6 bases). The CDR3 runs to 11 residues. CDR1 and CDR2 (germline): SEHNR, FQNEAQ (reference sequence). The CDR3 bases are TGTGCCAGCAGCCAAGGGCAGGGGACGCATTTT. Residues: CASSQGQGTHF.